This T cell receptor beta chain appears in the sequencing data of a study of regulatory T cells in long-lasting Graves disease. Time point described: newly diagnosed GD, antithyroid drugs for less than 3 months. The TCR library was prepared using RNA isolated from PBMCs. The CDR3 runs 15 residues. Deletions cut 4 bases from V and 2 bases from J, with 9 bases between. Germline values: CDR1 MNHEY, CDR2 SMNVEV (reference sequence). Construction of TCR beta libraries relied on iRepertoire HTBI primers and on Arm-PCR targeting CDR3 regions. As handled by the study authors: Samples jointly harbored 55 to 75 TRBV and about 13 TRBJ segments. TCRdb re-analysed the multiplex PCR reads in MiXCR, keeping a single row per CDR3 protein. The V and J calls come from TCRdb's annotation, not from the publication. The profile shows 300,000 to 400,000 distinct CDR3 sequences, 15% to 20% of them singletons. Separately, the same data were catalogued under a study of T cells in Graves' hyperthyroidism and ophthalmopathy.

The starting material was peripheral blood mononuclear cells (PBMCs), obtained at new diagnosis, from a patient treated with antithyroid drugs. The TCR comes from a man between 35 and 55 years old with Graves disease. This chain uses TRBV27 with TRBJ2-6; D is unclear. The CDR3 here is CASSSLGTGANVLTF. Written as DNA, the CDR3 is TGTGCCAGCAGTTCCTTAGGGACTGGGGCCAACGTCCTGACTTTC.